This T cell receptor beta chain was identified in a study of blood T cell repertoires in COVID-19. Study as a whole: The cDNA or gDNA used as material had been derived from T cells, B-cell-depleted T cells, or PBMCs.

Trimming removed 4 bases at V and 2 bases at J, with 13 bases between. CDR1 SGDLS and CDR2 YYNGEE come from the germline V gene. This CDR3 spans 15 amino acids. Under the authors' procedure: Reference gene primer amplification in the assay estimated nucleated cell counts. TCRdb's copy holds only in-frame clones and misses some; the assay was immunoSEQ multiplex PCR. V, J and clone size derive from that table, while D and trimming were established from the DNA sequence. The sample lists some 19,000 clones, over 65% occurring once. The chain has TRBV9 and TRBJ1-5; D is ambiguous. The sample comprised peripheral blood. This clonotype was sampled from a human donor in a cohort sampled during active COVID-19. The CDR3 loop reads CASSPSGDRNQPQHF. CDR3 nucleotides: TGTGCCAGCAGCCCCAGCGGGGATCGCAATCAGCCCCAGCATTTT.